This T cell receptor beta chain was sequenced in a study of neurological immune-mediated disorders. The V gene's germline CDR1 is SGHRS and CDR2 YFSETQ. This CDR3 region has 13 residues. Between the trimmed V and J ends, which lost 3 bases and 9 bases, there was a span of 13 bases. This clonotype was observed many times. TCRdb redid the calling of the 5' RACE reads with MiXCR, one entry per CDR3 protein. In the table there are about 79,000 distinct CDR3 sequences, over 12% of which are singletons. The source of this sequence is a woman aged 45-60 years in good health. This chain links TRBV5-1 with TRBJ2-1; a possible D gene is TRBD2 (5 bases). Sequencing was performed on PBMCs. In DNA, the CDR3 is TGCGCCAGCAGCTCAGATTCCCGGGGTGAGCAGTTCTTC. Encoded protein: CASSSDSRGEQFF. The full variable domain, rest sourced from reference TRBV5-1 and TRBJ2-1, is KAGVTQTPRYLIKTRGQQVTLSCSPISGHRSVSWYQQTPGQGLQFLFEYFSETQRNKGNFPGRFSGRQFSNSRSEMNVSTLELGDSALYLCASSSDSRGEQFFGPGTRLTVL.